This entry is about one T cell receptor beta chain. Antigen: not known. It was template switching that added a universal primer site, and there were unique molecular identifiers on the cDNA. MiXCR, applied by TCRdb to the 5' RACE reads, yields one record per CDR3 protein. Among some 300,000 distinct CDR3 sequences listed, around an eighth were seen once. This sample was included in a study of identical twins. Broader study findings: Models underestimated out-of-frame TCR alpha sharing in monozygotic twins. The more abundant beta clonotypes in cord blood had fewer insertions, and memory repertoires did not show this.

CDR1 and CDR2 (germline): MNHNS, SASEGT. This CDR3 region has 15 residues. V was pared by 1 base and J by 0 bases, with 9 bases between. These data were likewise used in another study, on yellow fever vaccine responses in identical twins. That report notes: The T cell response to vaccination in identical twins was reportedly partly convergent and partly personalized.

This sequence was found in a woman under 30 in good health. V usage is TRBV6-1 and J usage is TRBJ1-1, with no clear D. Sequenced input: CD8+ T cells sorted from blood. The CDR3 nucleotides read TGTGCCAGCAGTGAAGTAGGGTTCATGAACACTGAAGCTTTCTTT. Protein product: CASSEVGFMNTEAFF.